The next 5 T cell receptor beta chains were all read from a single sample in a study of T cell repertoires in cytomegalovirus infection. No antigens are known for them. MiXCR, run by TCRdb on the reads, gives a single entry per CDR3 protein. The table has under 150,000 distinct CDR3 sequences, 24% seen once; the top ten hold roughly 35%. The material sequenced was PBMCs, sequenced either directly or after in vitro stimulation (not recorded which). The receptors come from a human donor in good health (CMV status not recorded). Some clones in this sample may be carry-over from other donors' samples.

The V gene is TRBV7-2, the J gene TRBJ1-2; 8 positions agree with TRBD1. J gave up 6 bases and V 1 base, and 10 bases lay outside the gene matches. The V gene's germline CDR1 is SGHTA and CDR2 FQGNSA. This CDR3 has 16 residues. Written as DNA, the CDR3 is TGTGCCAGCAGCTTAGATATGACAGGGGATGGAGATGGCTACACCTTC. Its translation is CASSLDMTGDGDGYTF.

This clonotype came up a few times. The chain joins TRBV27 to TRBJ2-3; unclear D gene. The germline CDR1 and CDR2 sequences are MNHEY and SMNVEV (reference sequence). The CDR3 length is 14 residues. The ends were cut back, 2 bases at V and 2 bases at J, with 8 bases in the middle. CDR3 DNA: TGTGCCAGCAGTTTAAGTCTTGCCACAGATACGCAGTATTTT. This sequence encodes CASSLSLATDTQYF.

The table lists this clonotype with a few counts. V gene TRBV5-4 combines with J gene TRBJ2-1; maybe TRBD2 (5 bases). CDR3 length: 15 residues. The V end lost 4 bases, the J end lost 1 base, and 12 bases lay between the germline ends. In germline, CDR1 is SGHNT, CDR2 YYREEE (reference sequence). CDR3 sequence: CASSPDGKSYNEQFF. CDR3 in DNA: TGTGCCAGCAGCCCGGACGGGAAATCCTACAATGAGCAGTTCTTC.

The chain employs TRBV12-3 or TRBV12-4 and TRBJ1-1, with 8 bases fitting TRBD1. J was trimmed by 8 bases and V by 4 bases; bases with no gene match: 6. The CDR3 is 13 amino acids. The CDR3 loop reads CASSSQGAKEAFF. DNA for the CDR3: TGTGCCAGCAGTTCGCAGGGGGCCAAGGAAGCTTTCTTT.

The chain links TRBV20-1 to TRBJ1-3, with D perhaps matching TRBD1 (5 bases). Germline V gives CDR1 DFQATT, CDR2 SNEGSKA (reference sequence). Trimming pared 1 base from V and 4 bases from J, leaving 17 bases between. This CDR3 comprises 16 residues. The CDR3 bases are TGCAGTGCTAGAGGACAAATAGGGGTGGGAGGAAACACCATATATTTT. As protein: CSARGQIGVGGNTIYF.